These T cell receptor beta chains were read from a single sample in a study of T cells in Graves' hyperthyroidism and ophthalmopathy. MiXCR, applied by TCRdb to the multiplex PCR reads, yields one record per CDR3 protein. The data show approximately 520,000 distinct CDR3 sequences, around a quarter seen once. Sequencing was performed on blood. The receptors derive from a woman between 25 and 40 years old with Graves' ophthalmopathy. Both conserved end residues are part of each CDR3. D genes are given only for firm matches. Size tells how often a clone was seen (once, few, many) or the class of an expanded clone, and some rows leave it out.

TGTGCCAGCAGCCTACGTTCCACGGGGAGGGCCTACGAGCAGTACTTC | CASSLRSTGRAYEQYF | TRBV11-2 | TRBD2 | many | TRBJ2-7
TGTGCCAGCAGCCCTAATTATGCTGAGACCCAGTACTTC | CASSPNYAETQYF | TRBV6-1 | NA | few | TRBJ2-5
TGTGCCAGCAGCACCATTAATAGGGTCATGCAGTACTTC | CASSTINRVMQYF | TRBV27 | NA | many | TRBJ2-7
TGTGCCAGCAGTCGGGGGGGCTTGGTGGATGAGCAGTTCTTC | CASSRGGLVDEQFF | TRBV6-2/TRBV6-3 | TRBD2 | many | TRBJ2-1
TGTGCCAGCAGCCAAAGTTTCGGCAGCTATAGCAATCAGCCCCAGCATTTT | CASSQSFGSYSNQPQHF | TRBV3-1 | NA | NA | TRBJ1-5
TGTGCCAGCAAACCTCCGGGACACCTGTACGAGCAGTACTTC | CASKPPGHLYEQYF | TRBV27 | NA | many | TRBJ2-7
TGTGCCAGCAGTTTAAGCCCGATCACTGAAGCTTTCTTT | CASSLSPITEAFF | TRBV12-3/TRBV12-4 | NA | NA | TRBJ1-1
TGTGCCAGCAGCCCAACAGGAAGTGGGACTGAAGCTTTCTTT | CASSPTGSGTEAFF | TRBV7-9 | NA | many | TRBJ1-1
TGTGCCAGCAGCCGACGGACGGGGGATCAGTACTTC | CASSRRTGDQYF | TRBV6-1 | NA | many | TRBJ2-7
TGTGCCAGCACAAGAACTCCTCAAGAGACCCAGTACTTC | CASTRTPQETQYF | TRBV28 | NA | many | TRBJ2-5
TGCGCCAGCAGTGAGCGGGCGTATAATTCACCCCTCCACTTT | CASSERAYNSPLHF | TRBV10-2 | NA | few | TRBJ1-6